A single sample is the source of the 10 T cell receptor beta chains below, sequenced in a study of blood T cell repertoires in COVID-19. The data were produced by immunoSEQ multiplex PCR, yet TCRdb's version contains in-frame clones alone and is incomplete. Among 150,000 to 200,000 clones listed, around 80% were seen once. Source material: peripheral blood. These receptors all come from a woman aged 60 to 75 with COVID-19, enrolled during active disease.

This chain joins TRBV5-4 and TRBJ2-2; D gene ambiguous. The CDR3 has 15 residues. V lost 2 bases and J 1 base, leaving 9 bases between the germline ends. Germline V lookup: CDR1 SGHNT, CDR2 YYREEE (reference sequence). This CDR3 is CASSLLTLNTGELFF. For the CDR3, the DNA is TGTGCCAGCAGCTTATTGACACTGAACACCGGGGAGCTGTTTTTT.

The rearrangement joins TRBV7-2 to TRBJ1-2; 8 bases agree with TRBD1. The CDR3 totals 13 residues. Looked up from germline, CDR1 is SGHTA and CDR2 is FQGNSA. Germline trimming cut 6 bases from V and 5 bases from J; bases unmatched to any gene: 5. In nucleotides, the CDR3 is TGTGCCAGCAGTTGGGACAGGAGTTATGGCTACACCTTC. It codes for CASSWDRSYGYTF.

This clone was recorded once. In nucleotides, the CDR3 is TGTGCCAGCTCACCAAGCGCGAATGAGCAGTTCTTC. Translated: CASSPSANEQFF. V is TRBV18 and J is TRBJ2-1; D not certain. Per the germline V gene, CDR1 is KGHSH and CDR2 is LQKENI. Deletions cut 2 bases from V and 7 bases from J, with 6 bases between. The CDR3 runs to 12 residues.

The count of this clone is one. The CDR3 DNA is TGTGCCAGCAGCTTGAGACAGGGAGATGGCTACACCTTC. Its protein product is CASSLRQGDGYTF. V and J are TRBV5-6 and TRBJ1-2; 7 bases agree with TRBD1. V was pared by 1 base and J by 6 bases, with 3 bases of the junction left unmatched. Germline CDR1 is SGHDT and CDR2 is YYEEEE. The CDR3 covers 13 residues.

V gene TRBV5-1 combines with J gene TRBJ2-3; 8 bases are a match to TRBD2. The germline V gene encodes CDR1 SGHRS and CDR2 YFSETQ. After removal of 4 bases from V and 5 bases from J, the junction contained 6 bases not matched to a gene. The CDR3 is 14 residues long. The CDR3 region has the DNA TGCGCCAGCAGCCGCGGACTAGCAGGAGATACGCAGTATTTT. It encodes CASSRGLAGDTQYF. The full variable domain, completed using reference TRBV5-1 and TRBJ2-3, is KAGVTQTPRYLIKTRGQQVTLSCSPISGHRSVSWYQQTPGQGLQFLFEYFSETQRNKGNFPGRFSGRQFSNSRSEMNVSTLELGDSALYLCASSRGLAGDTQYFGPGTRLTVL.

This clone was seen only a few times. V usage is TRBV18 and J usage is TRBJ1-2; D gene unclear. V lost 6 bases, J lost 4 bases, and 12 bases lay in between. Germline V gene data show CDR1 as KGHSH and CDR2 as LQKENI. The CDR3 is made up of 13 amino acids. Here the CDR3 DNA reads TGTGCCAGCTCCCCGCGAGAGGGCTATGGCTACACCTTC. The encoded protein is CASSPREGYGYTF.

The genes are TRBV6-5 and TRBJ1-1, with a weak D call TRBD1 (6 bases). The germline gives CDR1 MNHEY, CDR2 SVGAGI. The V end lost 6 bases, the J end lost 6 bases, and 17 bases lay between the germline ends. The CDR3 is 14 residues long. The CDR3 DNA sequence: TGTGCCAGCAGGAAAGAACGGGACACACCTGAAGCTTTCTTT. Amino acids: CASRKERDTPEAFF.

The V and J genes are TRBV9 and TRBJ2-1; 7 positions agree with TRBD2. The CDR3 spans 15 residues. V lost 0 bases, J lost 2 bases, and 2 bases stayed unmatched. Germline CDR1 and CDR2: SGDLS and YYNGEE. The CDR3 DNA reads as TGTGCCAGCAGCGTAGAGGGGACTACCTACAATGAGCAGTTCTTC. It codes for CASSVEGTTYNEQFF.

The gene calls are TRBV2 and TRBJ1-2; D ambiguous. The V gene's germline CDR1 is SNHLY and CDR2 FYNNEI. The CDR3 is made up of 11 amino acids. V was pared by 3 bases and J by 5 bases, with 4 bases between. CDR3 loop: CASSDRYGYTF. In DNA form, the CDR3 reads TGTGCCAGCAGTGATCGGTATGGCTACACCTTC.

The chain joins TRBV7-2 to TRBJ1-4, with D perhaps matching TRBD1 (6 bases). CDR3 size: 15 residues. Germline loops: CDR1 SGHTA, CDR2 FQGNSA. V was shortened by 1 base and J by 6 bases, with 12 bases between the two germline ends. As DNA, the CDR3 is TGTGCCAGCAGCTTAGTGGGGGGGGCCGATGAAAAACTGTTTTTT. Translation gives CASSLVGGADEKLFF. The full variable domain, rest sourced from reference TRBV7-2 and TRBJ1-4, is GAGVSQSPSNKVTEKGKDVELRCDPISGHTALYWYRQSLGQGLEFLIYFQGNSAPDKSGLPSDRFSAERTGGSVSTLTIQRTQQEDSAVYLCASSLVGGADEKLFFGSGTQLSVL.